This T cell receptor (beta chain) was recovered during a study of shared clonotypes between healthy human individuals. Naive CD8 cells, CD45RO-negative and positively selected for CCR7, excluded terminally differentiated effector memory CD45RA+ cells. This clone was detected only once. Its antigen remains unidentified. J gave up 0 bases and V 5 bases, and 7 bases lay outside the gene matches. The CDR3 has 16 residues. Looked up from germline, CDR1 is SEHNR and CDR2 is FQNEAQ (reference sequence). General observations from the study: Sample collection involved blood only; tissue repertoires are likely different. In a handful of donors, around 5% of naive CD4 clonotypes appeared in common.

How the authors handled the data: Junction-only sequences produced by ImmunoSEQ had no quality scores, so filtering differed. The data were produced by immunoSEQ multiplex PCR, yet TCRdb's version contains in-frame clones alone and is incomplete. V and J calls and clone size come straight from that table; D and trimming were deduced from the DNA. The profile shows around 2,100,000 clones, about 95% of them singletons. The rearrangement links TRBV7-9 to TRBJ1-1, with 9 bases that match TRBD1. The TCR was taken from a man aged 18-30 years in good health. The source material was naive CD8+ T cells sorted from blood. The CDR3 region is CASSPDRGFVNTEAFF. For the CDR3, the DNA is TGTGCCAGCAGCCCGGACAGGGGATTTGTGAACACTGAAGCTTTCTTT.